In its sample, the clone carrying this TCR beta chain was seen a few times. Its antigen is still unknown. Checkpoint therapy with ipilimumab 1 mg/kg began 14 to 28 days after transplant. Patients got 3 mg/kg IV nivolumab weeks 1, 4, 7, 10, then biweekly through week 26. This record belongs to a study of ipilimumab plus nivolumab after autologous stem cell transplantation. About the research overall: The myeloma group: high-risk transplant-naive, or relapse within 3 years after first autologous transplant.

The repertoire was sequenced with immunoSEQ multiplex PCR; TCRdb's copy has only in-frame clones and lacks some. Seen here are about 40,000 clones, 85% to 95% observed once, and the top ten hold around 1%. CDR3 length: 15 amino acids. Germline lookup yields CDR1 SGHRS and CDR2 YFSETQ. Trimming at V came to 7 bases and at J to 7 bases, leaving 12 bases not matched to a gene. Study results and limitations: Authors suggest TCR repertoire, Treg phenotype and gut microbiota support further study.

The chain carries TRBV5-1 and TRBJ2-1, with TRBD2 matching 9 bases. This TCR was sampled from a male donor with multiple myeloma. Sample: PBMCs, taken in a trial of ipilimumab plus nivolumab as post-transplant consolidation. CDR3 residues: CASGRGTSQVNEQFF. The CDR3 region has the DNA TGCGCCAGCGGGCGAGGGACTAGCCAGGTGAATGAGCAGTTCTTC. Filled out from reference TRBV5-1 and TRBJ2-1, the complete variable domain reads KAGVTQTPRYLIKTRGQQVTLSCSPISGHRSVSWYQQTPGQGLQFLFEYFSETQRNKGNFPGRFSGRQFSNSRSEMNVSTLELGDSALYLCASGRGTSQVNEQFFGPGTRLTVL.